This T cell receptor (beta chain) was captured in a study of blood T cells in healthy people across ages (dated by TCRdb to between 2015 and 2017). Study-wide context: In model experiments, roughly one uniquely barcoded TCR beta cDNA molecule per two T cells was captured by template switching. The study measured age-related changes in TCR beta repertoire diversity using deep sequencing normalized with unique cDNA molecular identifiers. The donors were divided into four age groups: young (average 16 years), middle-aged (about 41), aged (about 56) and long-lived (about 79). To avoid experimental bias, donors of different ages were randomly spread across the sequencing lanes. Using the same blood draw, the study looked at two additional independent replicas of 1 million unique cDNA reads for two donors, one aged 18 to 29 and the other aged 80 or older. Points the paper makes about the study in general: Estimates of total diversity from one million sequenced T cells were regarded as lower bounds and underestimates. The long-lived group showed more naive CD4+ T cells, fewer expanded clones and increased TCR diversity than the aged group, suggesting age selection. A strong correlation was found between observed TCR beta diversity and the percentage of naive T cells measured by flow cytometry. Donor CMV infection status was unknown, potentially confounding age-related changes in expanded clonotypes. Observed TCR beta diversity per million T cells fell roughly linearly with age, and a significant reduction was already apparent by age roughly 40. Because profiling used bulk unsorted PBMCs, naive and antigen-experienced compartments could not be compared conclusively.

Counted from cysteine to phenylalanine, this CDR3 has 13 amino acids. The read is trimmed to its CDR3 DNA, 39 bases read in frame from base 1. V lost 10 bases and J lost 4 bases; the stretch between them is 16 bases long. Taken from the germline V gene, the CDR1 and CDR2 loops are ENHRY and SYGVKD. The method was 5' RACE. These reads were obtained on an Illumina HiSeq 2500. A second PCR of roughly 6 to 12 cycles was performed with a sample-barcoded 5' primer and a J-beta primer mix. A template-switch 5' adaptor carrying 12 random nucleotides introduced a unique molecular identifier onto each TCR beta cDNA molecule. At least 2.5 million CDR3-containing paired-end reads were obtained from each sample. All of the RNA was converted into first-strand cDNA using the Mint cDNA synthesis kit, with a TRBC-specific oligonucleotide serving as the primer. After uracil-DNA glycosylase treatment, a first 18-cycle PCR used universal primers M1SS and BC2_uni_R on all cDNA. Regarding the original processing steps: For normalization, 1 million high-quality reads, each with a distinct molecular identifier, were randomly selected from each sample. Instead of being binned into consensus sequences, reads with shared molecular identifiers were discarded. MiTCR, run with a Q25 quality threshold and the strictest error-elimination algorithm, handled CDR3 identification, clonotype clustering and error correction. A nonparametric unseen species model with Euler transformation was used to estimate a lower bound on total TCR beta diversity. The raw public data were reprocessed by TCRdb itself: fastp quality trimming at Q25, MiXCR clonotype calling, in-frame beta chains only. Rows merge per CDR3 protein into single entries with the most common DNA and genes. These V and J calls originate from TCRdb's pipeline instead of the authors' own analysis. The sample profile shows roughly 1.7 million distinct CDR3 sequences; about 31% of them were found once. The top ten clonotypes cover 10% to 12% of the sample.

The donors were roughly 39 Caucasian individuals from Russia, aged roughly 6 to 95 years, who were systemically healthy. Each donor gave around 9.8 milliliters of peripheral blood, collected into EDTA-treated Vacutainer tubes. PBMCs were isolated by Ficoll-Paque density-gradient centrifugation, with at least 6 million obtained per sample. Total RNA, at least 6 micrograms per sample, was extracted from PBMCs with Trizol reagent. For every donor, an aliquot of PBMCs went through flow cytometry to measure the percentages of naive CD45RAhigh/CD27high T cells. This clonotype was seen ten or more times. Its antigen is still unknown. No base qualities exist here, and no much larger clone lies one base off it.

The sample was blood. The TCR sequence derives from a woman aged 30 to 39 in good health. The chain was built from TRBV10-3 and TRBJ2-5, and perhaps TRBD1 as D gene, on 6 matching bases. The DNA is TGTGCCACTATGGACAGTCCGGCAGAGACCCAGTACTTC. This sequence encodes CATMDSPAETQYF.